These 20 T cell receptor beta chains originate from one sample sequenced in a study of human thymus T cells. Thymic samples were excised during corrective heart operations. TCRdb keeps only in-frame clones here, not all; method: immunoSEQ multiplex PCR. Among some 120,000 clones, 90% to 95% were seen once, and the ten largest hold 0.024%. The sample taken for sequencing was thymus tissue. These receptors all come from a boy younger than two with a congenital heart defect but otherwise immunologically healthy.

This chain's CDR3 is CASSQVTSGDMEAQYF. Here the CDR3 DNA reads TGCGCCAGCAGCCAAGTGACTAGCGGGGATATGGAGGCCCAGTACTTC. The genes are TRBV4-3 and TRBJ2-5; 11 bases align to TRBD2. The V segment lost 1 base and the J segment 9 bases; nucleotides outside the gene matches: 10. The CDR3 covers 16 residues. Germline CDR1 LGHNA, CDR2 YSLEER.

This clone came up once. The chain is built from TRBV9 and TRBJ1-2, with a tentative D call TRBD1 (5 bases). This CDR3 comprises 16 residues. V gave up 4 bases and J gave up 5 bases, with 21 bases separating them. Germline V gene data show CDR1 as SGDLS and CDR2 as YYNGEE. The CDR3 nucleotides read TGTGCCAGCAGCCCCAGGGACCGGCAAGTAGAATATGGCTACACCTTC. Its translation: CASSPRDRQVEYGYTF.

The chain uses TRBV5-6 and TRBJ2-3, with a weak D call TRBD2 (6 bases). V lost 2 bases and J 2 bases, leaving 15 bases between the germline ends. Germline V CDR1 and CDR2: SGHDT, YYEEEE. This CDR3 comprises 16 residues. CDR3 loop: CASSFPGTDPTDTQYF. As DNA, the CDR3 is TGTGCCAGCAGCTTTCCCGGGACTGACCCCACAGATACGCAGTATTTT.

The chain couples TRBV13 to TRBJ2-1; TRBD2 aligns across 9 bases. The CDR3 is 16 amino acids. Unmatched junction bases numbered 6, after V lost 1 base and J lost 5 bases. CDR1 and CDR2 (germline): PRHDT, FYEKMQ (reference sequence). CDR3 sequence (DNA): TGTGCCAGCAGCTTAGAGGCAAGCGGGGGGCACAATGAGCAGTTCTTC. Translation gives CASSLEASGGHNEQFF.

The V call is TRBV10-2, the J call TRBJ1-5; no clear D. V lost 7 bases and J 5 bases, leaving 12 bases between the germline ends. This CDR3 contains 13 residues. The germline V gene encodes CDR1 WSHSY and CDR2 SAAADI. CDR3 nucleotides: TGCGCCAGCAAGGCACAGTCCGATCAGCCCCAGCATTTT. It specifies CASKAQSDQPQHF.

The genes are TRBV6-1 and TRBJ1-3; D possibly corresponds to TRBD1 (6 bases). V was trimmed by 6 bases and J by 4 bases, leaving 13 bases between them. This CDR3 spans 14 amino acids. The germline V gene encodes CDR1 MNHNS and CDR2 SASEGT. CDR3 region: CASRDPGTGNTIYF. CDR3 coding DNA: TGTGCCAGCAGGGATCCAGGGACAGGAAACACCATATATTTT.

The chain recombines TRBV7-2 with TRBJ1-3; tentative D call: TRBD1 (6 bases). Germline lookup yields CDR1 SGHTA and CDR2 FQGNSA. V lost 5 bases to trimming and J lost 2 bases, with 16 bases between them. This CDR3 contains 16 residues. The DNA of the CDR3 is TGTGCCAGCAGCCTGGAGTCCGGGGGCGCTGGAAACACCATATATTTT. This sequence encodes CASSLESGGAGNTIYF.

The chain uses TRBV6-6 and TRBJ1-6; possibly TRBD1 for D (5 bases). The CDR3 is 13 residues long. Trimming removed 8 bases at V and 4 bases at J, with 9 bases between. Germline CDR1 and CDR2: MNHNY and SVGAGI (reference sequence). CDR3 in DNA: TGTGCCAGCGCGAGGGGATATAATTCACCCCTCCACTTT. It specifies CASARGYNSPLHF.

This rearrangement joins TRBV13 to TRBJ2-1, with D possibly matching TRBD1 (6 bases). Germline V gives CDR1 PRHDT, CDR2 FYEKMQ (reference sequence). V lost 6 bases to trimming and J lost 10 bases, with 16 bases between them. CDR3 size: 13 residues. CDR3 residues: CASSMGARGEQFF. Here the CDR3 DNA reads TGTGCCAGCAGTATGGGGGCGAGGGGGGAGCAGTTCTTC.

J is TRBJ1-2 and V is TRBV5-1; TRBD1 matches 9 bases. Germline loops: CDR1 SGHRS, CDR2 YFSETQ. The V segment lost 4 bases and the J segment 7 bases; nucleotides outside the gene matches: 5. This CDR3 has 13 amino acids. The CDR3 nucleotides read TGCGCCAGCAGCGCGGACAGGGGAGGTGGCTACACCTTC. Its translation is CASSADRGGGYTF.

The chain couples TRBV4-1 to TRBJ1-4, with TRBD1 matching over 10 bases. V lost 0 bases and J lost 4; bases outside the gene matches: 20. CDR3 length: 22 residues. Per germline, CDR1 MGHRA and CDR2 YSYEKL. The CDR3 sequence is CASSQDLLPGQGEMGNNEKLFF. The CDR3 region has the DNA TGCGCCAGCAGCCAAGATCTTCTTCCCGGACAGGGGGAGATGGGGAATAATGAAAAACTGTTTTTT.

This clone was counted a single time. This sample also contains other DNA sequences that code for the same CDR3. The genes are TRBV9 and TRBJ2-2; D ambiguous. The germline gives CDR1 SGDLS, CDR2 YYNGEE. V lost 4 bases and J lost 2, with 3 bases in between. This CDR3 spans 12 amino acids. CDR3: CASSLNTGELFF. The CDR3 DNA follows: TGTGCCAGCAGCCTCAACACCGGGGAGCTGTTTTTT.

The J gene is TRBJ2-7, the V gene TRBV18; no clear D. The germline gives CDR1 KGHSH, CDR2 LQKENI. Trimming removed 2 bases at V and 6 bases at J, with 5 bases between. This CDR3 comprises 11 residues. DNA of the CDR3: TGTGCCAGCTCACCAGGCGGCGAGCAGTACTTC. This encodes CASSPGGEQYF.

This chain links TRBV6-1 with TRBJ2-3; possibly TRBD2 for D (5 bases). The germline gives CDR1 MNHNS, CDR2 SASEGT. V lost 5 bases to trimming and J lost 8 bases, with 17 bases between them. This CDR3 is 14 amino acids long. CDR3 residues: CASSFGSNGVTQYF. CDR3 coding DNA: TGTGCCAGCAGTTTCGGGTCCAACGGGGTTACGCAGTATTTT.

The chain recombines TRBV4-3 with TRBJ2-3; D is unclear. The V end lost 5 bases, the J end lost 0 bases, and 9 bases lay between the germline ends. CDR1 is LGHNA, CDR2 YSLEER, per germline. This CDR3 is built from 14 residues. The DNA of the CDR3 is TGCGCCAGCAGCGCGGAGACTAGCACAGATACGCAGTATTTT. As protein: CASSAETSTDTQYF.

V gene TRBV20-1 combines with J gene TRBJ2-7, with D hard to call. Germline-derived CDR1 and CDR2 are DFQATT and SNEGSKA (reference sequence). CDR3 length: 10 residues. The V end was cut by 6 bases, the J end by 6 bases, with 9 bases between. The CDR3 sequence: CSAPRPEQYF. The CDR3 DNA follows: TGCAGTGCCCCCCGACCCGAGCAGTACTTC.

The chain couples TRBV13 to TRBJ1-2; no definite D call. The CDR3 is made up of 13 amino acids. V was clipped by 2 bases and J by 2 bases, with 6 bases between them. Per the germline V gene, CDR1 is PRHDT and CDR2 is FYEKMQ (reference sequence). The CDR3 sequence is CASSLRGNYGYTF. The DNA of the CDR3 is TGTGCCAGCAGCTTACGGGGAAACTATGGCTACACCTTC. Filled out from reference TRBV13 and TRBJ1-2, the complete variable domain reads AAGVIQSPRHLIKEKRETATLKCYPIPRHDTVYWYQQGPGQDPQFLISFYEKMQSDKGSIPDRFSAQQFSDYHSELNMSSLELGDSALYFCASSLRGNYGYTFGSGTRLTVV.

The chain carries TRBV5-1 and TRBJ1-5; the D gene is possibly TRBD1 (5 bases). CDR1 and CDR2 from the germline V gene are SGHRS and YFSETQ. Trimming removed 4 bases at V and 7 bases at J, with 12 bases between. The CDR3 spans 13 residues. CDR3 bases: TGCGCCAGCAGCCCGGGGGTAGGGCAGCCCCAGCATTTT. This codes for CASSPGVGQPQHF.

The V gene is TRBV12-2, the J gene TRBJ2-2; the D segment call TRBD1 is taken from the table without a DNA check. TRBV12-2 is noted as a pseudogene. This CDR3 region has 15 residues. This CDR3 is CASRPQGVGTGELFF. CDR3 in DNA: TGTGCAAGTCGCCCTCAGGGGGTAGGCACCGGGGAGCTGTTTTTT.

The V gene is TRBV4-2, the J gene TRBJ1-2, with no clear D. V was clipped by 4 bases and J by 4 bases, with 19 bases between them. CDR3 length equals 16 residues. Germline assignment: CDR1 LGHNA and CDR2 YNFKEQ. CDR3: CASSPKEAVFPYGYTF. As DNA, the CDR3 is TGTGCCAGCAGCCCCAAAGAGGCGGTATTCCCCTATGGCTACACCTTC.